A selection of T cell receptor beta chains follows, all from one sample in a study of shared clonotypes between healthy human individuals. Clones were sequenced by immunoSEQ multiplex PCR, and TCRdb holds only the in-frame ones, with some missing. Among 2.3 million or so clones listed, roughly 93% were seen once. What was sequenced was naive CD4+ T cells from PBMCs. These receptors all stem from a man aged 18 to 29 in good health. Some clones in this sample may be carry-over from other donors' samples. Both conserved end residues are part of each CDR3. A D gene is named only where the DNA matches it firmly. Only part of the rows carry a size: once, few, many, or a class if the clone is expanded.

clone size,V gene,J gene,CDR3 length,D gene,CDR3 DNA,CDR3 protein
once,TRBV28,TRBJ2-2,12,NA,TGTGCCAGCGGACGGTTCACCGGGGAGCTGTTTTTT,CASGRFTGELFF
NA,TRBV6-1,TRBJ2-7,15,TRBD1,TGTGCCAGCAGTGAAGGTTGGCAGGGGGCGTACGAGCAGTACTTC,CASSEGWQGAYEQYF
NA,TRBV5-1,TRBJ1-3,15,NA,TGCGCCAGCAGCTTGGGGGACTCCTCTGGAAACACCATATATTTT,CASSLGDSSGNTIYF
NA,TRBV23-1,TRBJ2-7,15,NA,TGCGCCAGCAGTCAATTAACTAGTTTGTCCTACGAGCAGTACTTC,CASSQLTSLSYEQYF
NA,TRBV27,TRBJ1-3,14,NA,TGTGCCAGCAGTTTAGACAGCCCTGGGGGCACCATATATTTT,CASSLDSPGGTIYF
NA,TRBV5-1,TRBJ2-7,15,TRBD1,TGCGCCAGCAGCCTGGAGGGGCAGGGGGCCAACGAGCAGTACTTC,CASSLEGQGANEQYF
NA,TRBV11-1,TRBJ1-1,14,NA,TGTGCCAGCCGCGGTTCTCCCGGGGGCACTGAAGCTTTCTTT,CASRGSPGGTEAFF
once,TRBV5-4,TRBJ2-3,15,NA,TGTGCCAGCAGCTTGGGTCAGGGTAATACAGATACGCAGTATTTT,CASSLGQGNTDTQYF
NA,TRBV5-4,TRBJ2-3,16,TRBD2,TGTGCCAGCAGCCCCGGACTAGCTTCGGGAGGAGATACGCAGTATTTT,CASSPGLASGGDTQYF
NA,TRBV6-5,TRBJ2-7,15,TRBD2,TGTGCCAGCAGTTACTTTGCTAGCGGGAGTAGCGAGCAGTACTTC,CASSYFASGSSEQYF
NA,TRBV15,TRBJ2-3,17,NA,TGTGCCACCAGCAGAGATGGGGGCCAAAAAAAAACGGATACGCAGTATTTT,CATSRDGGQKKTDTQYF
NA,TRBV28,TRBJ2-5,14,NA,TGTGCCAGCAGTTTATATCGGAATAGCGAGATCCAGTACTTC,CASSLYRNSEIQYF
NA,TRBV28,TRBJ1-6,15,NA,TGTGCCAGCAGTTCGCCCCAGGGTCTCCACTCACCCCTCCACTTT,CASSSPQGLHSPLHF
NA,TRBV2,TRBJ1-2,13,NA,TGTGCCAGCAGTGGATCCACGGACTATGGCTACACCTTC,CASSGSTDYGYTF
NA,TRBV9,TRBJ1-1,17,NA,TGTGCCAGCAGCGGCTCGGTTAGCCCTTTCATGAACACTGAAGCTTTCTTT,CASSGSVSPFMNTEAFF
few,TRBV29-1,TRBJ1-1,13,NA,TGCAGCGTTGTTCGCAGGATGAACACTGAAGCTTTCTTT,CSVVRRMNTEAFF
once,TRBV5-4,TRBJ2-3,17,NA,TGTGCCAGCAGCTTGGCCGCAGGCCCATCCCGCACAGATACGCAGTATTTT,CASSLAAGPSRTDTQYF
NA,TRBV19,TRBJ2-1,15,TRBD2,TGTGCCAGTAGTATAGTACGTAGCGGGTTCAATGAGCAGTTCTTC,CASSIVRSGFNEQFF
once,TRBV27,TRBJ1-4,15,TRBD1,TGTGCCAGCAGCCCTGGGGACAGGGCGAATGAAAAACTGTTTTTT,CASSPGDRANEKLFF
NA,TRBV5-1,TRBJ2-2,16,NA,TGCGCCAGCAGCTTCAAGTTGGGTTTGAACACCGGGGAGCTGTTTTTT,CASSFKLGLNTGELFF
once,TRBV27,TRBJ1-2,13,NA,TGTGCCAGCAGCTTCCGTCAACGGGAAGGCTACACCTTC,CASSFRQREGYTF
NA,TRBV18,TRBJ2-1,15,TRBD1,TGTGCCAGCTCCCCCCCGGGACAGAGCTACAATGAGCAGTTCTTC,CASSPPGQSYNEQFF
NA,TRBV2,TRBJ2-7,14,NA,TGTGCCAGCAGAATAGCAGCGATCACCTACGAGCAGTACTTC,CASRIAAITYEQYF
NA,TRBV5-1,TRBJ2-1,17,TRBD2,TGCGCCAGCAGGACTAGCGGGAGTACAGGCTCCTACAATGAGCAGTTCTTC,CASRTSGSTGSYNEQFF
NA,TRBV5-6,TRBJ2-7,16,TRBD2,TGTGCCAGCAGCTTGGACCCTAGCGGGAGATGGTACGAGCAGTACTTC,CASSLDPSGRWYEQYF
NA,TRBV7-2,TRBJ2-7,15,NA,TGTGCCAGCAGCTTAGCGTCAGGGATGCCCTACGAGCAGTACTTC,CASSLASGMPYEQYF
NA,TRBV28,TRBJ1-2,12,NA,TGTGCCAGCAGTTCGTGGTCCTATGGCTACACCTTC,CASSSWSYGYTF
once,TRBV7-3,TRBJ2-1,15,TRBD2,TGTGCCAGCAGCTCGGGGACTAGCGGTACGCCTGAGCAGTTCTTC,CASSSGTSGTPEQFF
few,TRBV28,TRBJ1-2,13,NA,TGTGCCAGCAGCAATGGTGGGATGAAAGGCTACACCTTC,CASSNGGMKGYTF
NA,TRBV2,TRBJ1-5,14,NA,TGTGCCAGCAGTGACATGGCACGGAGACAGCCCCAGCATTTT,CASSDMARRQPQHF
NA,TRBV29-1,TRBJ2-3,13,TRBD2,TGCAGCACAGGACTAGCGGGAACAGATACGCAGTATTTT,CSTGLAGTDTQYF